Listed below are T cell receptor beta chains from one sample, sequenced in a study of early T cells in non-severe SARS-CoV-2 infection. A single record per CDR3 protein comes from TCRdb applying MiXCR to the 5' RACE reads. The profile shows 70,000 to 95,000 distinct CDR3 sequences, 7.5% to 10% of them singletons. The specimen sequenced was whole blood. These receptors were obtained from an adult who was a healthcare worker with PCR-confirmed SARS-CoV-2 infection or an uninfected control (not recorded which). The CDR3 runs from the conserved cysteine through the conserved F or W. The order of the fields is J gene, D gene, V gene, clone size, CDR3 length, CDR3 DNA, CDR3 protein. A D gene is named only where the DNA matches it firmly. Clone sizes are given selectively: once, few, many, or a class where the clone is expanded.

j_call: TRBJ2-7
d_call: NA
v_call: TRBV16
clone_size: many
cdr3_length: 12
cdr3_nt: TGTGCCAGCAGCCAAGGGACCTACGAGCAGTACTTC
cdr3_aa: CASSQGTYEQYF

j_call: TRBJ1-2
d_call: TRBD1
v_call: TRBV6-2/TRBV6-3
clone_size: NA
cdr3_length: 16
cdr3_nt: TGTGCCAGCAGTAACCGAGGACAGGGAGGAGCTAAAGGCTACACCTTC
cdr3_aa: CASSNRGQGGAKGYTF

j_call: TRBJ1-5
d_call: TRBD1
v_call: TRBV20-1
clone_size: many
cdr3_length: 16
cdr3_nt: TGCAGTGCTGGGACAGGGGGCGCTTATAGCAATCAGCCCCAGCATTTT
cdr3_aa: CSAGTGGAYSNQPQHF

j_call: TRBJ2-7
d_call: NA
v_call: TRBV2
clone_size: few
cdr3_length: 11
cdr3_nt: TGTGCCAGCAGCGTTCAGACGGGGGAGTACTTC
cdr3_aa: CASSVQTGEYF

j_call: TRBJ2-1
d_call: TRBD2
v_call: TRBV7-2
clone_size: many
cdr3_length: 16
cdr3_nt: TGTGCCAGCAGCTTCCAGGGACTAGCGGGAGAAGTGGAGCAGTTCTTC
cdr3_aa: CASSFQGLAGEVEQFF

j_call: TRBJ2-1
d_call: TRBD1
v_call: TRBV10-3
clone_size: many
cdr3_length: 14
cdr3_nt: TGTGCCATCCGGCCCGCGACAGGGGATGTTGAGCAGTTCTTC
cdr3_aa: CAIRPATGDVEQFF

j_call: TRBJ2-5
d_call: TRBD2
v_call: TRBV3-1
clone_size: many
cdr3_length: 21
cdr3_nt: TGTGCCAGCAGCCAATACGAGAATCCAGGGTACGGCGGGAGAGGAGGAGAGACCCAGTACTTC
cdr3_aa: CASSQYENPGYGGRGGETQYF

j_call: TRBJ1-2
d_call: NA
v_call: TRBV5-6
clone_size: many
cdr3_length: 14
cdr3_nt: TGTGCCAGCAGCTTGGTCGGCGGAAACTATGGCTACACCTTC
cdr3_aa: CASSLVGGNYGYTF

j_call: TRBJ1-2
d_call: NA
v_call: TRBV18
clone_size: few
cdr3_length: 15
cdr3_nt: TGTGCCAGCTCACCACCGAGCTCTACCAACTATGGCTACACCTTC
cdr3_aa: CASSPPSSTNYGYTF

j_call: TRBJ2-5
d_call: TRBD2
v_call: TRBV2
clone_size: many
cdr3_length: 17
cdr3_nt: TGTGCCAGCAGTGTCCTTACTTTAGCGGGAGATGACGAGACCCAGTACTTC
cdr3_aa: CASSVLTLAGDDETQYF

j_call: TRBJ2-3
d_call: TRBD2
v_call: TRBV30
clone_size: many
cdr3_length: 13
cdr3_nt: TGTGCCTCCGATAGCGGGAGAGCAGATACGCAGTATTTT
cdr3_aa: CASDSGRADTQYF

j_call: TRBJ2-7
d_call: NA
v_call: TRBV3-1
clone_size: few
cdr3_length: 12
cdr3_nt: TGTGCCAGCAGCTACAGTGTATACGAGCAGTACTTC
cdr3_aa: CASSYSVYEQYF

j_call: TRBJ1-4
d_call: NA
v_call: TRBV7-8
clone_size: once
cdr3_length: 13
cdr3_nt: TGTGCCAGCAGCGGGGGGCCGAATGAAAAACTGTTTTTT
cdr3_aa: CASSGGPNEKLFF

j_call: TRBJ2-5
d_call: TRBD2
v_call: TRBV3-1
clone_size: many
cdr3_length: 19
cdr3_nt: TGTGCCAGCAGCCAAGCTGGACTAGCGGGAGGGCCTGTCACAGAGACCCAGTACTTC
cdr3_aa: CASSQAGLAGGPVTETQYF

j_call: TRBJ2-7
d_call: NA
v_call: TRBV2
clone_size: many
cdr3_length: 13
cdr3_nt: TGTGCCAGCAGTGAAAAGTTCCCCTACGAGCAGTACTTC
cdr3_aa: CASSEKFPYEQYF

j_call: TRBJ2-7
d_call: NA
v_call: TRBV12-3/TRBV12-4
clone_size: many
cdr3_length: 15
cdr3_nt: TGTGCCAGCAGTCCCACAGGAAGGTTCTCCTACGAGCAGTACTTC
cdr3_aa: CASSPTGRFSYEQYF